What follows are 14 T cell receptor beta chains derived from one specimen sequenced in a study of cytomegalovirus exposure and HLA in healthy donors. Primers included in the PCR were 60 Vbeta and 13 Jbeta primers. TCRdb's table, derived via immunoSEQ multiplex PCR, lists solely in-frame clones and lacks some. The repertoire holds roughly 160,000 clones, with around 72% as singletons. The specimen sequenced was PBMCs. The receptors here all came from a woman aged 45-65 years in good health and CMV-seropositive.

The CDR3 region has the DNA TGTGCCAGCAGCTTAGGGGCCGGGACTTATGTAGAAGCTTTCTTT. The encoded protein is CASSLGAGTYVEAFF. The V call is TRBV7-9, the J call TRBJ1-1; D perhaps matches TRBD1 (5 bases). Trimming shortened V by 1 base and J by 8 bases, and 17 bases separated the two germline ends. CDR1 SEHNR and CDR2 FQNEAQ come from the germline V gene (reference sequence). The CDR3 covers 15 residues.

The CDR3 loop reads CASSQRLAAGAQFF. The CDR3 DNA reads as TGTGCCAGCAGCCAAAGACTAGCGGCAGGCGCGCAGTTCTTC. This chain joins TRBV14 and TRBJ2-1; 9 bases line up with TRBD2. Germline lookup yields CDR1 SGHDN and CDR2 FVKESK. The CDR3 sequence is 14 residues long. With V trimmed by 2 bases and J by 12 bases, 8 bases remained unmatched.

The V call is TRBV28, the J call TRBJ1-2, with 9 bases aligning to TRBD1. Germline CDR1 and CDR2: MDHEN and SYDVKM. Trimming took 6 bases from V and 4 from J; bases not matched to a gene: 6. This CDR3 is 14 amino acids long. CDR3 residues: CASRRQGDGYGYTF. DNA of the CDR3: TGTGCCAGCAGGCGACAGGGGGATGGCTATGGCTACACCTTC.

This clone was recorded only once. The genes are TRBV9 and TRBJ2-3; D is perhaps TRBD1 (6 bases). Germline lookup yields CDR1 SGDLS and CDR2 YYNGEE. The CDR3 is 17 residues long. V dropped 2 bases and J dropped 1 base, with 17 bases sitting between them. The CDR3 sequence: CASSVQGSRVGTDTQYF. The CDR3 bases are TGTGCCAGCAGCGTGCAGGGGAGTCGGGTGGGCACAGATACGCAGTATTTT.

This clone was recorded only once. This chain connects TRBV28 to TRBJ1-2; TRBD1 agrees at 7 bases. The germline V gene has CDR1 MDHEN and CDR2 SYDVKM. This CDR3 region has 12 residues. Trimming cost V 10 bases and J 8 bases; bases outside gene matches: 10. The DNA for the CDR3 is TGTGCCACCACTACAGGGGTGGGGGGCTACACCTTC. Amino acid sequence: CATTTGVGGYTF.

The V gene is TRBV19, the J gene TRBJ1-1, with TRBD1 as a possible D gene (5 bases). Germline V gene lookup returns CDR1 LNHDA and CDR2 SQIVND (reference sequence). The V gene lost 7 bases and the J gene lost 3 bases, with 15 bases spanning the gap. The CDR3 runs to 14 residues. CDR3 bases: TGTGCCAGTAATACCCCGGGGGGATACACTGAAGCTTTCTTT. Translating it yields CASNTPGGYTEAFF.

In DNA, the CDR3 is TGTGCCAGCAGCCTGGGACAGGGGTTCTCCTACGAGCAGTACTTC. This codes for CASSLGQGFSYEQYF. V gene TRBV7-9 combines with J gene TRBJ2-7, with 10 bases fitting TRBD1. Germline V gene sequence: CDR1 SEHNR, CDR2 FQNEAQ (reference sequence). The CDR3 is 15 residues long. Trimming took 5 bases from V and 0 from J; bases not matched to a gene: 4.

This chain links TRBV9 with TRBJ1-1, with TRBD1 as a possible D gene (5 bases). The germline V gene encodes CDR1 SGDLS and CDR2 YYNGEE. CDR3 length: 14 residues. V lost 4 bases, J lost 4 bases, and 14 bases lay in between. CDR3: CASSPGIARTEAFF. CDR3 in DNA: TGTGCCAGCAGCCCAGGGATTGCGCGCACTGAAGCTTTCTTT.

For the CDR3, the DNA is TGTGCCAGCAGTAACTTAGCGGGAGGAGGCTACAATGAGCAGTTCTTC. Its translation is CASSNLAGGGYNEQFF. The chain carries TRBV5-4 and TRBJ2-1, with TRBD2 identical over 10 bases. This CDR3 has 16 amino acids. Looked up from germline, CDR1 is SGHNT and CDR2 is YYREEE (reference sequence). The trim removed 5 bases at V and 3 bases at J, leaving 8 bases unmatched.

The chain joins TRBV11-2 to TRBJ1-2, with TRBD1 matching 8 bases. Trimming cost V 5 bases and J 5 bases; bases outside gene matches: 4. The germline gives CDR1 SGHAT, CDR2 FQNNGV. This CDR3 contains 13 residues. The CDR3 reads CASSPTGVYGYTF. The CDR3 DNA sequence: TGTGCCAGCAGCCCGACAGGGGTGTATGGCTACACCTTC.

The rearrangement uses TRBV18 and TRBJ2-5; 9 bases match TRBD1. V lost 4 bases, J lost 3 bases, and 3 bases stayed unmatched. Germline values: CDR1 KGHSH, CDR2 LQKENI. The CDR3 sequence is 14 residues long. This CDR3 is CASSLWTGEETQYF. CDR3 bases: TGTGCCAGCTCACTTTGGACAGGGGAAGAGACCCAGTACTTC.

The chain combines TRBV5-1 with TRBJ1-1; perhaps TRBD1 as D (5 bases). Germline V gives CDR1 SGHRS, CDR2 YFSETQ. This CDR3 comprises 15 residues. Trimming pared 4 bases from V and 1 base from J, leaving 14 bases between. This CDR3 reads CASSREGVENTEAFF. CDR3 in DNA: TGCGCCAGCAGCCGCGAAGGGGTCGAGAACACTGAAGCTTTCTTT.

The rearrangement uses TRBV5-1 and TRBJ2-3; 8 bases line up with TRBD1. Unmatched junction bases numbered 3, after V lost 4 bases and J lost 2 bases. There are 14 residues in the CDR3. Germline lookup yields CDR1 SGHRS and CDR2 YFSETQ. The CDR3 sequence is CASSMDRATDTQYF. The CDR3 nucleotides read TGCGCCAGCAGCATGGACAGGGCCACAGATACGCAGTATTTT.

A remark on this clone: This same CDR3 is encoded by further DNA sequences in the sample. V and J are TRBV2 and TRBJ2-6; 12 bases agree with TRBD1. Per the germline V gene, CDR1 is SNHLY and CDR2 is FYNNEI. This CDR3 comprises 19 residues. Germline trimming cut 8 bases from V and 4 bases from J; bases unmatched to any gene: 15. The CDR3 sequence is CASRGGWGQGAGGANVLTF. DNA of the CDR3: TGTGCCAGCCGTGGAGGCTGGGGACAGGGGGCAGGAGGGGCCAACGTCCTGACTTTC.